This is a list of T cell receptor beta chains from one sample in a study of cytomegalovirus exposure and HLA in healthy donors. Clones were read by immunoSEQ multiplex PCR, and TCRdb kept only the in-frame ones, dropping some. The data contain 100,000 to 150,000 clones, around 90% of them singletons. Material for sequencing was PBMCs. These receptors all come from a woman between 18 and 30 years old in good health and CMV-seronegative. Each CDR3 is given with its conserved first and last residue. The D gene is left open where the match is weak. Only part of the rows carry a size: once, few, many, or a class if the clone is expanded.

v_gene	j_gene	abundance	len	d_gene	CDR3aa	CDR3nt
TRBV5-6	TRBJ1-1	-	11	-	CASSSGAEAFF	TGTGCCAGCAGCTCAGGCGCTGAAGCTTTCTTT
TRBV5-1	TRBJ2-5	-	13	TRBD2	CASSGGGGETQYF	TGCGCCAGCTCCGGGGGGGGTGGAGAGACCCAGTACTTC
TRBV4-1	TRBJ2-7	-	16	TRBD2	CASSPPGSGRSYEQYF	TGCGCCAGCAGCCCCCCGGGTAGCGGGAGATCCTACGAGCAGTACTTC
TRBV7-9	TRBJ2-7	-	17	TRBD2	CASSYFRGAGVGYEQYF	TGTGCCAGCAGCTACTTTCGAGGAGCGGGAGTCGGGTACGAGCAGTACTTC
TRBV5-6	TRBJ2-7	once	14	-	CASSRTRDTYEQYF	TGTGCCAGCAGCAGGACCAGGGATACCTACGAGCAGTACTTC
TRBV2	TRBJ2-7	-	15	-	CAIFLKRGRDYEQYF	TGTGCCATCTTTTTAAAGAGGGGGAGGGACTACGAGCAGTACTTC
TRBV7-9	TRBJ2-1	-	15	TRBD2	CASSSGLAGVDEQFF	TGTGCCAGCAGCTCTGGACTAGCGGGAGTAGATGAGCAGTTCTTC
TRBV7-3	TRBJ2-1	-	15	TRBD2	CASSSIAGLHNEQFF	TGTGCCAGCAGCTCTATAGCGGGGTTACACAATGAGCAGTTCTTC
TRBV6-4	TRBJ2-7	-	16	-	CASMWPQGGADYEQYF	TGTGCCAGCATGTGGCCCCAGGGGGGCGCGGACTACGAGCAGTACTTC
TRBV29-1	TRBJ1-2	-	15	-	CSVSPRQSRTYGYTF	TGCAGCGTTTCCCCGCGACAGTCAAGGACCTATGGCTACACCTTC
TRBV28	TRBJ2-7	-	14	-	CASSPRVNSYEQYF	TGTGCCAGCAGCCCACGGGTCAACTCCTACGAGCAGTACTTC
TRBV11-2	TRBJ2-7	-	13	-	CASSNTGLGEQYF	TGTGCCAGCAGCAATACAGGGTTAGGAGAGCAGTACTTC
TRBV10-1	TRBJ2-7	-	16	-	CASTRPSTGFYYEQYF	TGCGCCAGCACCCGACCGTCGACAGGTTTCTACTACGAGCAGTACTTC
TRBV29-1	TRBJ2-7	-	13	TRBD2	CSARLAGGYEQYF	TGCAGCGCAAGACTAGCGGGAGGCTACGAGCAGTACTTC
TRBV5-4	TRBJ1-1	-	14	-	CASSLTSSNTEAFF	TGTGCCAGCAGCTTAACTTCTTCGAACACTGAAGCTTTCTTT
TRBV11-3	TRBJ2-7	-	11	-	CASSRLDEQYF	TGTGCCAGCAGCCGGTTAGACGAGCAGTACTTC
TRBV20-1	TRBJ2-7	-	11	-	CSAPRQHEQYF	TGCAGTGCCCCCCGACAGCACGAGCAGTACTTC
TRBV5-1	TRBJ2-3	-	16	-	CASSLVARHSTDTQYF	TGCGCCAGCAGCTTGGTTGCCAGGCATAGCACAGATACGCAGTATTTT
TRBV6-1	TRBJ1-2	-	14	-	CASRHRVSDYGYTF	TGTGCCAGCAGGCACCGGGTATCCGACTATGGCTACACCTTC
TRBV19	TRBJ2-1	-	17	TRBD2	CASSIDGPGGTFHEQFF	TGTGCCAGTAGTATAGATGGCCCGGGAGGGACATTCCATGAGCAGTTCTTC
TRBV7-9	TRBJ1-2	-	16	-	CASSLGGQPAGFGYTF	TGTGCCAGCAGCTTAGGAGGGCAGCCAGCGGGATTTGGCTACACCTTC
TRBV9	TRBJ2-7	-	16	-	CASSPFSGDYHYEQYF	TGTGCCAGCAGCCCGTTTAGCGGAGACTATCACTACGAGCAGTACTTC
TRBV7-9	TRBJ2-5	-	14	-	CASRGRRSRETQYF	TGTGCCAGCAGGGGTAGACGGTCCAGGGAGACCCAGTACTTC
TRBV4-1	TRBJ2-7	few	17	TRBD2	CASSQALAGGSSYEQYF	TGCGCCAGCAGCCAAGCACTAGCGGGAGGGAGCTCCTACGAGCAGTACTTC
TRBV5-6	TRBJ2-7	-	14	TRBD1	CASSTRDRAYEQYF	TGTGCCAGCAGCACCCGGGACAGGGCCTACGAGCAGTACTTC
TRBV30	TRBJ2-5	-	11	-	CAWQGQETQYF	TGTGCCTGGCAGGGGCAAGAGACCCAGTACTTC
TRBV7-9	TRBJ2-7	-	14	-	CASSFDAGMDEQYF	TGTGCCAGCAGCTTCGATGCAGGGATGGACGAGCAGTACTTC
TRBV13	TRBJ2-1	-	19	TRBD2	CASSLPRAVAGGGGNEQFF	TGTGCCAGCAGCCTTCCTCGAGCGGTAGCGGGAGGAGGGGGGAATGAGCAGTTCTTC
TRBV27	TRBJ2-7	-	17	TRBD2	CASSSDRRGGRPYEQYF	TGTGCCAGCAGTTCAGATCGTCGGGGCGGGAGACCTTACGAGCAGTACTTC
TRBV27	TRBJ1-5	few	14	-	CASSHRGDGQPQHF	TGTGCCAGCAGTCACCGGGGGGACGGGCAGCCCCAGCATTTT
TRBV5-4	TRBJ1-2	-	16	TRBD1	CASSSAPARGLYGYTF	TGTGCCAGCAGCTCGGCGCCAGCCAGGGGGCTCTATGGCTACACCTTC
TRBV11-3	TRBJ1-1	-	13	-	CASSLGEDFEAFF	TGTGCCAGCAGCTTAGGTGAGGACTTTGAAGCTTTCTTT
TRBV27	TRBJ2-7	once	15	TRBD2	CASSRLAGGSYEQYF	TGTGCCAGCTCCCGACTAGCGGGAGGGTCCTACGAGCAGTACTTC
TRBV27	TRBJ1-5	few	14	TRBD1	CASTSGGVNQPQHF	TGTGCCAGCACCTCAGGGGGAGTAAATCAGCCCCAGCATTTT
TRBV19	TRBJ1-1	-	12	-	CASSIGQLEAFF	TGTGCCAGTAGTATCGGACAGCTTGAGGCTTTCTTT
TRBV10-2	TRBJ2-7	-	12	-	CASRSVSDEQYF	TGCGCCAGCAGGAGTGTTTCTGACGAGCAGTACTTC
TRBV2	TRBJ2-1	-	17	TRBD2	CASSDSLLAGIYNEQFF	TGTGCCAGCAGTGACAGCCTTCTAGCGGGAATCTACAATGAGCAGTTCTTC
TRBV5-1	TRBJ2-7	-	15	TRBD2	CASSSGPAGGPRQYF	TGCGCCAGCAGCTCCGGCCCTGCGGGAGGGCCCAGGCAGTACTTC
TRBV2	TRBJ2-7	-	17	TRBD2	CASSGPPRLAEFYEQYF	TGTGCCAGCAGTGGGCCCCCTCGGCTAGCGGAATTCTACGAGCAGTACTTC
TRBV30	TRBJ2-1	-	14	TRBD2	CAWDWGGRSNEQFF	TGTGCCTGGGACTGGGGGGGACGGAGCAATGAGCAGTTCTTC
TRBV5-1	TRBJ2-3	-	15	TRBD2	CASSPRTSDPDTQYF	TGCGCCAGCAGCCCTAGGACTAGCGACCCAGATACGCAGTATTTT
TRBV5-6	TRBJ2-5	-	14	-	CASSLARWPRTQYF	TGTGCCAGCAGCTTGGCGCGCTGGCCTAGGACCCAGTACTTC